This T cell receptor beta chain was sequenced during a study of blood T cell repertoires in COVID-19. Study-level background: Sites in the United States, Italy and Spain provided acute and convalescent COVID-19 samples. Sources were T cells, B-cell-depleted T cells, or PBMCs; the material itself was cDNA or gDNA.

TCRdb's table, derived via immunoSEQ multiplex PCR, lists solely in-frame clones and lacks some. The sample comprises 86,000 or so clones, roughly four fifths of which are singletons, and 1.2% rests with the top ten. The CDR3 length is 14 residues. V was clipped by 2 bases and J by 8 bases, with 10 bases between them. From germline, CDR1 is MNHNY and CDR2 SVGAGI (reference sequence). The chain has TRBV6-6 and TRBJ1-6, with D maybe TRBD1 (5 bases). This TCR was recovered from an elderly woman with acute or convalescent COVID-19. The sample consisted of peripheral blood. CDR3 sequence reads: CASSYMQGDSPLHF. For the CDR3, the DNA is TGTGCCAGCAGTTACATGCAGGGCGATTCACCCCTCCACTTT.